This entry lists 26 T cell receptor beta chains sequenced from one sample in a study of T cells in Graves' hyperthyroidism and ophthalmopathy. The source material, RNA transcripts, was used to amplify TCR beta CDR3 regions. HTBI primers were employed in a first-round RT-PCR of the TCR CDR3. TCRdb recomputed calls from the multiplex PCR reads with MiXCR, one row per CDR3 protein. In the table there are about 560,000 distinct CDR3 sequences, over 15% of which are singletons. The specimen sequenced was blood. The receptors derive from a woman aged 18 to 35 with Graves' hyperthyroidism.

This clonotype was counted only a few times. CDR3 sequence: CASSESLAGGWSGANVLTF. For the CDR3, the DNA is TGTGCCAGCAGTGAATCCCTAGCGGGGGGGTGGTCTGGGGCCAACGTCCTGACTTTC. The rearrangement joins TRBV2 to TRBJ2-6; TRBD2 agrees at 12 bases. CDR1 is SNHLY, CDR2 FYNNEI, per germline. This CDR3 is 19 amino acids long. The junction had 6 bases not matched to a gene; V was cut back by 2 bases and J by 1 base.

The chain has TRBV29-1 and TRBJ2-3, with 9 bases aligning to TRBD2. V shed 1 base, J shed 3 bases, and the junction held 5 bases outside the gene matches. The CDR3 has 15 amino acids. The germline V gene encodes CDR1 SQVTM and CDR2 ANQGSEA. Here the CDR3 reads CSVEVLAGKTDTQYF. In nucleotides, the CDR3 is TGCAGCGTTGAAGTTCTAGCGGGGAAAACAGATACGCAGTATTTT.

This clonotype was observed many times. The rearrangement links TRBV28 to TRBJ1-2, with TRBD1 as a possible D gene (5 bases). Trimming left V 1 base short and J 7 bases short, with 13 bases between. Germline CDR1 reads MDHEN; CDR2 reads SYDVKM. The CDR3 consists of 14 residues. CDR3: CASSLSRALGGYTF. DNA of the CDR3: TGTGCCAGCAGTTTATCCAGGGCCCTCGGTGGCTACACCTTC.

The chain carries TRBV20-1 and TRBJ2-1, with D maybe TRBD1 (7 bases). This CDR3 has 16 residues. CDR1 and CDR2 (germline): DFQATT, SNEGSKA (reference sequence). V gave up 0 bases and J gave up 1 base, with 13 bases separating them. The CDR3 region is CSARETTGRSYNEQFF. The CDR3 coding sequence is TGCAGTGCTAGAGAGACGACAGGGAGGTCCTACAATGAGCAGTTCTTC.

This clonotype was recorded many times. V and J are TRBV2 and TRBJ1-5; D may be TRBD1 (6 bases). V lost 6 bases and J 1 base, leaving 13 bases between the germline ends. CDR3 length: 15 amino acids. The V gene's germline CDR1 is SNHLY and CDR2 FYNNEI. CDR3 coding DNA: TGTGCCAGCAGCGCCATGGGGGCCAGCAATCAGCCCCAGCATTTT. Translated, it gives CASSAMGASNQPQHF.

This chain links TRBV5-1 with TRBJ2-5; the match to TRBD2 covers 7 bases. Germline CDR1 reads SGHRS; CDR2 reads YFSETQ. V was pared by 2 bases and J by 4 bases, with 11 bases of the junction left unmatched. The CDR3 has 16 amino acids. This chain's CDR3 is CASSFHGGSPSETQYF. The CDR3 DNA reads as TGCGCCAGCAGCTTCCACGGCGGGAGTCCGTCAGAGACCCAGTACTTC.

This clonotype was observed many times. CDR3: CASFMRVAGEGTEAFF. CDR3 in DNA: TGTGCCAGCTTTATGAGGGTAGCGGGTGAGGGAACTGAAGCTTTCTTT. The gene calls are TRBV12-3 or TRBV12-4 and TRBJ1-1; D call uncertain. The CDR3 has 16 amino acids. V was clipped by 8 bases and J by 5 bases, with 24 bases between them.

This clonotype was observed many times. The chain couples TRBV13 to TRBJ1-2; the D is unclear. V lost 5 bases and J 8 bases, leaving 12 bases between the germline ends. The CDR3 contains 12 residues. Germline V CDR1 and CDR2: PRHDT, FYEKMQ (reference sequence). This CDR3 is CASSPSRGGYTF. The CDR3 DNA reads TGTGCCAGCAGCCCCTCCCGGGGAGGCTACACCTTC.

This clonotype occurred many times. V is TRBV12-3 or TRBV12-4 and J is TRBJ1-2, with 9 positions matching TRBD1. V lost 5 bases to trimming and J lost 4 bases; unmatched junction nucleotides: 5. This CDR3 has 14 residues. The CDR3 nucleotides read TGTGCCAGCAGTCCGGGACAGGGCGTCTATGGCTACACCTTC. It encodes CASSPGQGVYGYTF.

This clonotype was detected a few times. This chain links TRBV5-1 with TRBJ2-2; possible D gene TRBD2, 6 bases. The CDR3 is 15 amino acids. Germline-derived CDR1 and CDR2 are SGHRS and YFSETQ. The ends were cut back, 0 bases at V and 3 bases at J, with 9 bases in the middle. CDR3 in amino acids: CASSLVVADTGELFF. CDR3 nucleotide sequence: TGCGCCAGCAGCTTGGTAGTAGCGGACACCGGGGAGCTGTTTTTT.

The sample holds many counts of this clonotype. The chain is built from TRBV6-2 or TRBV6-3 and TRBJ2-7, with D tentatively TRBD1 (7 bases). Germline lookup yields CDR1 MNHEY and CDR2 SVGEGT. V lost 2 bases, J lost 6 bases, and 14 bases lay in between. CDR3 length: 14 residues. In DNA, the CDR3 is TGTGCCAGCAGTTACCTCGCGGGACAGAGCGAGCAGTACTTC. Translation: CASSYLAGQSEQYF.

This clonotype has just one count. The CDR3 DNA is TGTGCCAGCAGCTTGGCGCTAGCGGGAGCCCATGAGCAGTTCTTC. Its translation: CASSLALAGAHEQFF. This chain links TRBV5-6 with TRBJ2-1; 10 bases are a match to TRBD2. CDR3 length: 15 residues. V shed 0 bases and J 8 bases; nucleotides not matched to a gene: 5. CDR1 is SGHDT and CDR2 is YYEEEE in the germline V gene.

This clonotype was seen a handful of times. This rearrangement joins TRBV10-3 to TRBJ2-5; D not certain. V dropped 0 bases and J dropped 5 bases, with 10 bases sitting between them. Germline CDR1 is ENHRY and CDR2 is SYGVKD. CDR3 length: 14 amino acids. The CDR3 here is CAISESQLWETQYF. As DNA, the CDR3 is TGTGCCATCAGTGAGTCACAGCTTTGGGAGACCCAGTACTTC.

This clonotype was picked up many times. This chain connects TRBV20-1 to TRBJ1-5, with D possibly matching TRBD1 (5 bases). There are 13 residues in the CDR3. V was trimmed by 7 bases and J by 1 base, leaving 11 bases between them. Per the germline V gene, CDR1 is DFQATT and CDR2 is SNEGSKA (reference sequence). The CDR3 is CSGSRDSNQPQHF. The CDR3 DNA follows: TGCAGTGGAAGCCGGGACAGCAATCAGCCCCAGCATTTT.

The table lists this clonotype with many counts. DNA for the CDR3: TGCAGTGCGACCCTTAGCGGGTTGGGGACCCAGTACTTC. As protein: CSATLSGLGTQYF. The V and J genes are TRBV20-1 and TRBJ2-5, with 7 bases that match TRBD2. J gave up 7 bases and V 6 bases, and 11 bases lay outside the gene matches. This CDR3 contains 13 residues. The germline CDR1 and CDR2 sequences are DFQATT and SNEGSKA (reference sequence).

This chain links TRBV27 with TRBJ2-1; D is tentatively TRBD1 or TRBD2 (5 bases each). This CDR3 has 13 residues. Germline V lookup: CDR1 MNHEY, CDR2 SMNVEV (reference sequence). The V end lost 5 bases, the J end lost 8 bases, and 13 bases lay between the germline ends. The CDR3 sequence is CASSTSGSHEQFF. The CDR3 DNA follows: TGTGCCAGCAGTACCTCAGGGAGTCATGAGCAGTTCTTC.

This clonotype showed up just a few times. The genes are TRBV18 and TRBJ2-6; the D is unclear. The V and J ends lost 4 bases and 4 bases respectively, with 14 bases between them. CDR3 length: 16 residues. From germline, CDR1 is KGHSH and CDR2 LQKENI. CDR3 sequence reads: CASSLAPLAGANVLTF. CDR3 coding DNA: TGTGCCAGCTCACTGGCCCCCTTGGCAGGGGCCAACGTCCTGACTTTC. Looking up the rest from reference TRBV18 and TRBJ2-6 gives the full variable domain: NAGVMQNPRHLVRRRGQEARLRCSPMKGHSHVYWYRQLPEEGLKFMVYLQKENIIDESGMPKERFSAEFPKEGPSILRIQQVVRGDSAAYFCASSLAPLAGANVLTFGAGSRLTVL.

This clonotype has ten or more counts. This chain links TRBV5-8 with TRBJ2-3; D possibly corresponds to TRBD2 (6 bases). Trimming removed 0 bases at V and 5 bases at J, with 19 bases between. The CDR3 length is 17 residues. CDR1 and CDR2 (germline): SGHTS, YDEGEE. The CDR3 region has the DNA TGTGCCAGCAGCTTGGTATCAGGGTGGAGGGTAGGAGATACGCAGTATTTT. Protein: CASSLVSGWRVGDTQYF.

The J gene is TRBJ1-1, the V gene TRBV20-1; the match to TRBD1 covers 7 bases. V was pared by 5 bases and J by 4 bases, with 7 bases of the junction left unmatched. CDR3 length: 13 amino acids. The germline gives CDR1 DFQATT, CDR2 SNEGSKA (reference sequence). The DNA of the CDR3 is TGCAGTGCTGAGGGGGCGCAGGGCACTGAAGCTTTCTTT. Protein sequence: CSAEGAQGTEAFF.

The gene calls are TRBV6-1 and TRBJ2-2, with a tentative D call TRBD2 (6 bases). The germline CDR1 and CDR2 sequences are MNHNS and SASEGT. V dropped 6 bases and J dropped 1 base, with 24 bases sitting between them. The CDR3 covers 19 residues. The CDR3 sequence is CASRPTGVAEQRNTGELFF. The CDR3 DNA reads as TGTGCCAGCAGACCAACCGGGGTAGCGGAGCAAAGGAACACCGGGGAGCTGTTTTTT.

Details on this clonotype: This may stem from a read error, because a much larger clone lies one nucleotide away. V gene TRBV28 combines with J gene TRBJ2-3, with D perhaps given as TRBD1 or TRBD2 (5 bases each). Looked up from germline, CDR1 is MDHEN and CDR2 is SYDVKM. V lost 5 bases to trimming and J lost 0 bases, with 12 bases between them. The CDR3 consists of 15 residues. The DNA of the CDR3 is TGTGCCAGCAGTCGGGGCCGCCGAAGCACAGATACGCAGTATTTT. This codes for CASSRGRRSTDTQYF. Full variable domain (missing parts from reference TRBV28 and TRBJ2-3): DVKVTQSSRYLVKRTGEKVFLECVQDMDHENMFWYRQDPGLGLRLIYFSYDVKMKEKGDIPEGYSVSREKKERFSLILESASTNQTSMYLCASSRGRRSTDTQYFGPGTRLTVL.

This clonotype was recorded a few times. The rearrangement joins TRBV6-5 to TRBJ2-1; 7 bases align to TRBD2. The CDR3 is made up of 15 amino acids. V lost 2 bases to trimming and J lost 5 bases; unmatched junction nucleotides: 6. Germline-derived CDR1 and CDR2 are MNHEY and SVGAGI. In nucleotides, the CDR3 is TGTGCCAGCAGTTACGCTGGCGGGGGTCACAATGAGCAGTTCTTC. Amino acid sequence: CASSYAGGGHNEQFF.

There are many counts of this clonotype. The chain recombines TRBV3-1 with TRBJ2-7; maybe TRBD1 (6 bases). The CDR3 extends over 14 amino acids. V lost 2 bases and J 1 base, leaving 9 bases between the germline ends. Germline CDR1 is LGHDT and CDR2 is YNNKEL (reference sequence). The CDR3 protein is CASSQLGQSYEQYF. CDR3 in DNA: TGTGCCAGCAGCCAACTTGGACAGTCCTACGAGCAGTACTTC.

This chain connects TRBV5-1 to TRBJ1-5; 9 bases are a match to TRBD1. This CDR3 comprises 19 residues. The V segment lost 4 bases and the J segment 1 base; nucleotides outside the gene matches: 15. Per the germline V gene, CDR1 is SGHRS and CDR2 is YFSETQ. For the CDR3, the DNA is TGCGCCAGCAGCCCTCGGCCGACAGGGGGATTCGACAGCAATCAGCCCCAGCATTTT. This encodes CASSPRPTGGFDSNQPQHF. Full variable domain (remainder filled in from reference TRBV5-1 and TRBJ1-5): KAGVTQTPRYLIKTRGQQVTLSCSPISGHRSVSWYQQTPGQGLQFLFEYFSETQRNKGNFPGRFSGRQFSNSRSEMNVSTLELGDSALYLCASSPRPTGGFDSNQPQHFGDGTRLSIL.

This clonotype was counted many times. This chain uses TRBV10-1 with TRBJ2-3; the match to TRBD2 covers 11 bases. Germline V gene lookup returns CDR1 WNHNN and CDR2 SYGVQD (reference sequence). With 4 bases clipped from V and 2 bases from J, the junction kept 26 bases outside the gene matches. The CDR3 consists of 23 residues. Written as DNA, the CDR3 is TGCGCCAGCAGTGTGAACGCCAGAGGCGCTTTGTCTAGCGGGGGGATGATCACAGATACGCAGTATTTT. Residues: CASSVNARGALSSGGMITDTQYF.

The V and J genes are TRBV10-3 and TRBJ1-3, with D possibly matching TRBD1 (5 bases). V lost 2 bases, J lost 1 base, and 12 bases lay in between. The V gene's germline CDR1 is ENHRY and CDR2 SYGVKD. This CDR3 is 16 amino acids long. The CDR3 nucleotides read TGTGCCATCAGTGAGGTGCCTCGGGGGTCTGGAAACACCATATATTTT. Encoded protein: CAISEVPRGSGNTIYF.